The 32 T cell receptor beta chains given below trace back to one sample, sequenced in a study of cytomegalovirus exposure and HLA in healthy donors. Primers: 60 Vbeta forward and 13 Jbeta reverse. Only in-frame clones appear in the TCRdb table, and some are missing; sequencing was by immunoSEQ multiplex PCR. This table has 70,000 to 100,000 clones, roughly 71% appearing once. Sequencing was done on a sample of PBMCs. The receptors were sampled from a man aged 50 to 60 in good health and CMV-seronegative.

The chain uses TRBV21-1 and TRBJ2-7; the DNA was not used to check the table's D call, TRBD2. TRBV21-1 is termed a pseudogene. CDR3 length: 18 amino acids. Here the CDR3 DNA reads TGTGCCAGCAGCAAACTTAAACCGGGCCTAGCGGGGGTCTACGAGCAGTACGTC. It is translated as CASSKLKPGLAGVYEQYV.

This clone was seen a handful of times. Given the absence of the conserved phenylalanine or tryptophan at the CDR3 end, a read error is likely. It is unclear where the CDR3 begins or ends on the DNA, so no DNA is shown, and the CDR3 is as TCRdb lists it. The J gene is TRBJ1-4, the V gene TRBV10-1; the listed D gene, TRBD1, was not tested against the DNA. Germline lookup yields CDR1 WNHNN and CDR2 SYGVQD (reference sequence). Both ends counted, the CDR3 spans 13 residues. The CDR3 here is CASSPHPPGQPFC.

V gene TRBV6-4 combines with J gene TRBJ1-5; tentative D call: TRBD1 (6 bases). V lost 4 bases to trimming and J lost 4 bases, with 23 bases between them. The CDR3 length is 18 residues. CDR1 and CDR2 (germline): MRHNA, SNTAGT. This CDR3 is CASSGRGRDDRTNQPQHF. CDR3 nucleotides: TGTGCCAGCAGTGGGAGAGGCAGGGACGACAGGACGAATCAGCCCCAGCATTTT.

CDR3 residues: CASSSRGPADTQYF. CDR3 in DNA: TGCGCCAGCAGCTCCAGGGGGCCCGCAGATACGCAGTATTTT. V usage is TRBV4-1 and J usage is TRBJ2-3; 8 bases fit TRBD1. V was pared by 5 bases and J by 4 bases, with 5 bases of the junction left unmatched. This CDR3 is built from 14 residues. Looked up from germline, CDR1 is MGHRA and CDR2 is YSYEKL.

The chain joins TRBV9 to TRBJ1-3; the match to TRBD1 covers 7 bases. V dropped 3 bases and J dropped 0; count of bases not matched to a gene: 3. Germline values: CDR1 SGDLS, CDR2 YYNGEE. The CDR3 has 15 amino acids. CDR3 in DNA: TGTGCCAGCAGCGGACAGGGCCACTCTGGAAACACCATATATTTT. It codes for CASSGQGHSGNTIYF.

This chain links TRBV7-2 with TRBJ2-7; perhaps TRBD1 as D (6 bases). With 3 bases removed from V and 3 bases from J, the gap between germline ends came to 12 bases. This CDR3 has 14 amino acids. The germline CDR1 and CDR2 sequences are SGHTA and FQGNSA. The CDR3 DNA reads as TGTGCCAGCAGCTTGGGGGCAACCTACTACGAGCAGTACTTC. Translated, it gives CASSLGATYYEQYF. The whole variable domain, remainder taken from reference TRBV7-2 and TRBJ2-7, is GAGVSQSPSNKVTEKGKDVELRCDPISGHTALYWYRQSLGQGLEFLIYFQGNSAPDKSGLPSDRFSAERTGGSVSTLTIQRTQQEDSAVYLCASSLGATYYEQYFGPGTRLTVT.

The rearrangement links TRBV28 to TRBJ1-1, with 7 bases matching TRBD1. From germline, CDR1 is MDHEN and CDR2 SYDVKM. V lost 8 bases to trimming and J lost 5 bases; unmatched junction nucleotides: 11. The CDR3 length is 14 residues. CDR3 DNA: TGTGCCAGCGGCCCTTTTGACAGGGATACTGAAGCTTTCTTT. Amino acids: CASGPFDRDTEAFF.

This chain uses TRBV11-2 with TRBJ2-7; 8 nucleotides line up with TRBD2. Germline-derived CDR1 and CDR2 are SGHAT and FQNNGV. Unmatched junction bases numbered 17, after V lost 3 bases and J lost 7 bases. The CDR3 extends over 17 amino acids. The CDR3 DNA follows: TGTGCCAGCAGCTTTTTTTATATGGCGGGAGGAACTCGGGAGCAGTACGTC. As protein: CASSFFYMAGGTREQYV.

The rearrangement joins TRBV7-2 to TRBJ1-2, with no clear D. Germline V gives CDR1 SGHTA, CDR2 FQGNSA. The V gene lost 0 bases and the J gene lost 6 bases, with 5 bases spanning the gap. This CDR3 spans 12 amino acids. CDR3 DNA sequence: TGTGCCAGCAGCTTAGCTTTCGATGGCTACACCTTC. This gives the protein CASSLAFDGYTF.

The chain uses TRBV6-1 and TRBJ2-7, with D maybe TRBD1 (6 bases). The V end lost 5 bases, the J end lost 1 base, and 15 bases lay between the germline ends. The CDR3 runs to 15 residues. Germline CDR1 MNHNS, CDR2 SASEGT. As DNA, the CDR3 is TGTGCCAGCAGTACCGGAACCGGGACATCCTACGAGCAGTACGTC. It yields the protein CASSTGTGTSYEQYV.

This clone was seen only a few times. The chain is built from TRBV2 and TRBJ1-5; 10 nucleotides line up with TRBD1. Trimming took 6 bases from V and 4 from J; bases not matched to a gene: 6. The germline gives CDR1 SNHLY, CDR2 FYNNEI. This CDR3 spans 15 amino acids. The CDR3 coding sequence is TGTGCCAGCAGGCGACAGGGGGCCATTAATCAGCCCCAGCATTTT. It specifies CASRRQGAINQPQHF.

V is TRBV10-1 and J is TRBJ2-7, with a weak D call TRBD1 (6 bases). The ends were cut back, 0 bases at V and 4 bases at J, with 13 bases in the middle. The V gene's germline CDR1 is WNHNN and CDR2 SYGVQD (reference sequence). This CDR3 is built from 15 residues. DNA for the CDR3: TGCGCCAGCAGTGAGTCGACCGGGACATTTTACGAGCAGTACGTC. Protein: CASSESTGTFYEQYV.

The chain recombines TRBV4-3 with TRBJ2-1; D is possibly TRBD1 (7 bases). Germline CDR1 is LGHNA and CDR2 is YSLEER. The CDR3 is 19 amino acids. The V end was cut by 4 bases, the J end by 2 bases, with 24 bases between. CDR3 protein: CASSRRQGNSGGAYNEQFF. Written as DNA, the CDR3 is TGCGCCAGCAGCCGGCGACAGGGAAACAGCGGAGGGGCCTACAATGAGCAGTTCTTC.

In nucleotides, the CDR3 is TGTGCCAGCAGCTTAACCCCGGGGGGTGTAGAGACCCAGTACTTC. Amino acids: CASSLTPGGVETQYF. The chain links TRBV7-3 to TRBJ2-5; 7 bases map to TRBD2. The length of the CDR3 is 15 residues. Germline-derived CDR1 and CDR2 are SGHTA and FQGTGA. The junction had 5 bases not matched to a gene; V was cut back by 0 bases and J by 4 bases.

The V gene is TRBV15, the J gene TRBJ2-5; possibly TRBD1 for D (5 bases). Germline values: CDR1 LNHNV, CDR2 YYDKDF (reference sequence). V shed 0 bases and J shed 1 base, with 9 bases lying between them. The CDR3 consists of 15 residues. The CDR3 loop is CATSRDKQAQETQYF. The CDR3 DNA reads TGTGCCACCAGCAGAGATAAACAGGCCCAAGAGACCCAGTACTTC. Full variable domain (rest looked up from reference TRBV15 and TRBJ2-5): DAMVIQNPRYQVTQFGKPVTLSCSQTLNHNVMYWYQQKSSQAPKLLFHYYDKDFNNEADTPDNFQSRRPNTSFCFLDIRSPGLGDTAMYLCATSRDKQAQETQYFGPGTRLLVL.

This chain joins TRBV7-2 and TRBJ1-4; 8 nucleotides align to TRBD1. Trimming at V came to 4 bases and at J to 5 bases, leaving 6 bases not matched to a gene. CDR3 length: 15 amino acids. Germline CDR1 SGHTA, CDR2 FQGNSA. The CDR3 region is CASSSRDRRNEKLFF. CDR3 bases: TGTGCCAGCAGCTCCCGGGACAGGAGAAATGAAAAACTGTTTTTT.

The rearrangement links TRBV5-4 to TRBJ2-1, with TRBD2 matching 9 bases. The CDR3 covers 17 residues. Germline loops: CDR1 SGHNT, CDR2 YYREEE (reference sequence). V lost 4 bases and J lost 2; bases outside the gene matches: 10. The CDR3: CASSHRRLAETYNEQFF. The CDR3, as DNA: TGTGCCAGCAGCCATAGGAGACTAGCGGAGACCTACAATGAGCAGTTCTTC.

The chain recombines TRBV7-2 with TRBJ1-3; D is unresolved. V dropped 10 bases and J dropped 0 bases, with 16 bases sitting between them. The CDR3 consists of 15 residues. Germline CDR1 and CDR2: SGHTA and FQGNSA. Here the CDR3 DNA reads TGTGCCACAAAGAGGGATTCTAGCTCTGGAAACACCATATATTTT. Encoded protein: CATKRDSSSGNTIYF.

For this clone: The conserved phenylalanine or tryptophan normally closing the CDR3 is absent here, so this likely arose from a read error. The DNA is left out, because the CDR3 cannot be placed on it with certainty; the CDR3 is given as TCRdb lists it. The chain combines TRBV6-4 with TRBJ2-7; the DNA was not compared with TRBD2, the D call given in the table. Germline loops: CDR1 MRHNA, CDR2 SNTAGT. The CDR3 comprises 12 residues, both ends counted. CDR3 sequence reads: CASSAGTSGPAI.

CDR3 DNA sequence: TGTGCCAGCAGTTACTCACAGAACACCGGGGAGCTGTTTTTT. Its protein is CASSYSQNTGELFF. The chain joins TRBV6-5 to TRBJ2-2; D gene uncertain. The germline V and J ends were trimmed by 0 bases and 1 base, with 3 bases remaining between them. The CDR3 totals 14 residues. From germline, CDR1 is MNHEY and CDR2 SVGAGI.

The V gene is TRBV5-1, the J gene TRBJ1-4; D might be TRBD1 (6 bases). The V and J ends lost 3 bases and 4 bases respectively, with 10 bases between them. Germline V lookup: CDR1 SGHRS, CDR2 YFSETQ. The CDR3 runs to 14 residues. This CDR3 reads CASSWPGVNEKLFF. The CDR3 region has the DNA TGCGCCAGCAGCTGGCCAGGGGTTAATGAAAAACTGTTTTTT.

The gene calls are TRBV11-2 and TRBJ1-5; maybe TRBD1 (5 bases). Trimming took 5 bases from V and 9 from J, leaving 14 bases between them. This CDR3 region has 13 residues. Per the germline V gene, CDR1 is SGHAT and CDR2 is FQNNGV. Here the CDR3 DNA reads TGTGCCAGCAGCACCTGGCGGGGCGGGCCCCAGCATTTT. This gives the protein CASSTWRGGPQHF.

This clone was counted a few times. The chain is built from TRBV11-2 and TRBJ2-1, with 10 bases lining up with TRBD2. V was pared by 3 bases and J by 5 bases, with 7 bases of the junction left unmatched. CDR1 is SGHAT and CDR2 is FQNNGV in the germline V gene. The CDR3 has 16 residues. The chain's CDR3 is CASSFSTSGVNNEQFF. CDR3 sequence (DNA): TGTGCCAGCAGCTTCTCCACTAGCGGGGTAAACAATGAGCAGTTCTTC.

The chain couples TRBV15 to TRBJ2-7; D perhaps matches TRBD2 (6 bases). CDR1 LNHNV and CDR2 YYDKDF come from the germline V gene (reference sequence). CDR3 length: 13 amino acids. V was shortened by 5 bases and J by 6 bases, with 14 bases between the two germline ends. The CDR3 coding sequence is TGTGCCACCAGCCGGAGGGTTGGGCGCGAGCAGTACTTC. It yields the protein CATSRRVGREQYF.

CDR3 coding DNA: TGTGCCAGCAGTTTCGACAGGAGGAAATTCACTGAAGCTTTCTTT. Its translation: CASSFDRRKFTEAFF. The genes are TRBV6-5 and TRBJ1-1, with TRBD1 as a possible D gene (6 bases). The ends were cut back, 4 bases at V and 4 bases at J, with 16 bases in the middle. The germline gives CDR1 MNHEY, CDR2 SVGAGI. The CDR3 covers 15 residues.

This chain uses TRBV28 with TRBJ2-3, with 7 nucleotides matching TRBD2. Germline lookup yields CDR1 MDHEN and CDR2 SYDVKM. V lost 7 bases and J lost 2; bases outside the gene matches: 9. The CDR3 covers 15 residues. CDR3 DNA: TGTGCCAGCATAGACGGGGAGGGGCACACAGATACGCAGTATTTT. This encodes CASIDGEGHTDTQYF.

The J gene is TRBJ1-1, the V gene TRBV7-8; TRBD1 agrees at 8 bases. The CDR3 runs to 15 residues. J was trimmed by 7 bases and V by 4 bases; bases with no gene match: 11. Germline-derived CDR1 and CDR2 are SGHVS and FQNEAQ. The CDR3: CASSSETGVRGEAFF. CDR3 DNA: TGTGCCAGCAGCTCAGAGACAGGGGTTAGGGGTGAAGCTTTCTTT.

V gene TRBV19 combines with J gene TRBJ2-2; D may be TRBD2 (6 bases). Looked up from germline, CDR1 is LNHDA and CDR2 is SQIVND (reference sequence). CDR3 size: 15 residues. The germline V and J ends were trimmed by 5 bases and 6 bases, with 16 bases remaining between them. CDR3 DNA: TGTGCCAGTAGTGGGGCCGGCGGGGCATCCGGGGAGCTGTTTTTT. Protein product: CASSGAGGASGELFF.

This clone was seen once. The J gene is TRBJ2-1, the V gene TRBV11-3; D call uncertain. This CDR3 region has 14 residues. CDR1 and CDR2 (germline): SGHNT, YENEEA. Trimming removed 5 bases at V and 8 bases at J, with 16 bases between. Written as DNA, the CDR3 is TGTGCCAGCAGCCCCCCGAGGTTCGACGATGAGCAGTTCTTC. It yields the protein CASSPPRFDDEQFF.

The CDR3 region has the DNA TGCGCCAGCAGCTTGGGGGAGGTTACTAGCACAGATACGCAGTATTTT. Translating gives CASSLGEVTSTDTQYF. The chain is built from TRBV5-1 and TRBJ2-3; D is possibly TRBD2 (6 bases). Trimming took 0 bases from V and 0 from J, leaving 11 bases between them. CDR3 length: 16 residues. Per the germline V gene, CDR1 is SGHRS and CDR2 is YFSETQ.

This chain links TRBV9 with TRBJ1-1; TRBD1 matches 9 bases. CDR1 and CDR2 (germline): SGDLS, YYNGEE. V trimming: 1 base; J trimming: 4 bases; junction bases outside the gene matches: 8. This CDR3 spans 16 amino acids. The CDR3 sequence is CASSVSPRQGGTEAFF. The CDR3 coding sequence is TGTGCCAGCAGCGTAAGCCCCCGACAGGGGGGCACTGAAGCTTTCTTT.

This chain joins TRBV19 and TRBJ1-1; D is unclear. This CDR3 has 14 amino acids. Germline V lookup: CDR1 LNHDA, CDR2 SQIVND (reference sequence). V was shortened by 5 bases and J by 2 bases, with 12 bases between the two germline ends. CDR3 bases: TGTGCCAGTAGTTCGCAGGCCGTTAACACTGAAGCTTTCTTT. As protein: CASSSQAVNTEAFF.